These 28 T cell receptor beta chains were all obtained from the same sample, sequenced in a study of T cells after yellow fever vaccination (dated by TCRdb to 2018 to 2020). The label giving this sample's treatment or condition can be read as: live attenuated yellow fever vaccine strain. The method was 5' RACE. The sequencer listed for this sample is Illumina HiSeq 2500. TCRdb reprocessing: public reads trimmed at Q25 with fastp, clones called with MiXCR, in-frame beta chains kept. Each CDR3 protein appears once, grouped with its most common genes and DNA. In this sample the table shows 200,000 to 300,000 distinct CDR3 sequences, roughly 6.8% of which occur a single time. Approximately 0.99% of the sample goes to the ten largest clones. The sequencing used CD4+ T cells sorted from PBMCs, collected on the day of the yellow fever booster vaccination. All receptors derive from a man aged 25-40 years who received the YFV17D yellow fever vaccine.

The CDR3, as DNA: TGTGCCAGCAGTTTATGGGGGGTCAAAAACATTCAGTACTTC. This gives the protein CASSLWGVKNIQYF. The chain combines TRBV12-3 or TRBV12-4 with TRBJ2-4, with D tentatively TRBD2 (6 bases). V lost 2 bases and J lost 3, with 8 bases in between. The CDR3 runs to 14 residues.

This clonotype was recorded a few times. V is TRBV5-1 and J is TRBJ2-2; 9 bases are shared with TRBD1. CDR3 length: 15 residues. CDR1 is SGHRS and CDR2 is YFSETQ in the germline V gene. J lost 5 bases, V lost 0 bases, and 2 bases had no gene match. DNA of the CDR3: TGCGCCAGCAGCTTGGCCGACAGGGGGACCGGGGAGCTGTTTTTT. Translation gives CASSLADRGTGELFF.

J is TRBJ2-7 and V is TRBV3-1; no reliable D call. The CDR3 spans 12 residues. The V gene's germline CDR1 is LGHDT and CDR2 YNNKEL (reference sequence). V was pared by 1 base and J by 3 bases, with 4 bases between. The CDR3 sequence: CASSQADYEQYF. In DNA form, the CDR3 reads TGTGCCAGCAGCCAAGCGGACTACGAGCAGTACTTC.

In its sample, this clonotype was seen many times. V is TRBV6-5 and J is TRBJ2-1, with 9 bases identical to TRBD2. With 2 bases clipped from V and 12 bases from J, the junction kept 8 bases outside the gene matches. The CDR3 runs 14 residues. The germline gives CDR1 MNHEY, CDR2 SVGAGI. In nucleotides, the CDR3 is TGTGCCAGCAGTTACGGCGGGAGGGGGTTGGGGCAGTTCTTC. Amino acids: CASSYGGRGLGQFF.

This clonotype was counted only a few times. The genes are TRBV7-9 and TRBJ2-3; 8 positions match TRBD2. Trimming removed 3 bases from V and 0 bases from J; junction bases left unmatched: 5. The length of the CDR3 is 16 residues. Germline loops: CDR1 SEHNR, CDR2 FQNEAQ (reference sequence). The CDR3 coding sequence is TGTGCCAGCAGCTTTATTCCGGGAGGGAGCACAGATACGCAGTATTTT. Amino acids: CASSFIPGGSTDTQYF.

This clonotype was seen more than once but under ten times. The chain links TRBV5-1 to TRBJ1-3, with 7 bases fitting TRBD1. The germline V gene encodes CDR1 SGHRS and CDR2 YFSETQ. The ends lost 0 bases at V and 0 bases at J; junction bases unmatched: 0. This CDR3 is built from 15 residues. The CDR3 DNA is TGCGCCAGCAGCTTGGCAGGGGGCTCTGGAAACACCATATATTTT. Its protein product is CASSLAGGSGNTIYF.

This clonotype was recorded many times. This sequence joins TRBV12-3 or TRBV12-4 and TRBJ2-3, with TRBD2 matching 8 bases. This CDR3 comprises 15 residues. Germline trimming cut 7 bases from V and 8 bases from J; bases unmatched to any gene: 14. The CDR3 region has the DNA TGTGCCAGCACCCCCCAGGTATCGGGAGGGGTTACGCAGTATTTT. This gives the protein CASTPQVSGGVTQYF.

The rearrangement joins TRBV30 to TRBJ2-1; unclear D gene. Between the trimmed V and J ends, which lost 0 bases and 10 bases, there was a span of 10 bases. Germline V gene sequence: CDR1 GTSNPN, CDR2 SVGIG (reference sequence). The CDR3 runs to 12 residues. This CDR3 reads CAWSVGYAEQFF. For the CDR3, the DNA is TGTGCCTGGAGTGTCGGATACGCAGAGCAGTTCTTC.

The table lists this clonotype with many counts. The chain couples TRBV12-3 or TRBV12-4 to TRBJ1-1, with D maybe TRBD1 (6 bases). Deletions cut 4 bases from V and 1 base from J, with 10 bases between. This CDR3 has 14 amino acids. CDR3 amino acids: CASSSSTGNTEAFF. DNA for the CDR3: TGTGCCAGCAGTTCCTCGACAGGGAACACTGAAGCTTTCTTT.

The V and J genes are TRBV2 and TRBJ2-3; 9 bases agree with TRBD2. Trimming at V came to 5 bases and at J to 3 bases, leaving 6 bases not matched to a gene. The germline V gene encodes CDR1 SNHLY and CDR2 FYNNEI. The CDR3 length is 15 residues. The CDR3 sequence is CASSTLAGRTDTQYF. Here the CDR3 DNA reads TGTGCCAGCAGTACCCTAGCGGGAAGGACAGATACGCAGTATTTT.

This rearrangement joins TRBV15 to TRBJ1-3; no reliable D call. Germline CDR1 reads LNHNV; CDR2 reads YYDKDF (reference sequence). The ends were cut back, 0 bases at V and 0 bases at J, with 9 bases in the middle. The CDR3 contains 16 residues. The CDR3 bases are TGTGCCACCAGCAGAGATACCTACGTCTCTGGAAACACCATATATTTT. Protein: CATSRDTYVSGNTIYF.

J is TRBJ2-1 and V is TRBV20-1, with D uncertain. The CDR3 covers 17 residues. Trimming shortened V by 1 base and J by 0 bases, and 16 bases separated the two germline ends. Germline CDR1 reads DFQATT; CDR2 reads SNEGSKA (reference sequence). CDR3 in amino acids: CSARVFSSHSSYNEQFF. The CDR3 DNA reads as TGCAGTGCTAGAGTTTTCTCAAGCCACAGCTCCTACAATGAGCAGTTCTTC.

The J gene is TRBJ2-2, the V gene TRBV5-1; the match to TRBD2 covers 7 bases. The junction had 7 bases not matched to a gene; V was cut back by 5 bases and J by 6 bases. CDR3 length: 14 residues. Germline V gene data show CDR1 as SGHRS and CDR2 as YFSETQ. CDR3 coding DNA: TGCGCCAGCAGTAATAGCGGGCGCTCCGGGGAGCTGTTTTTT. Encoded protein: CASSNSGRSGELFF.

This clonotype was seen repeatedly, ten times or more. The V gene is TRBV5-1, the J gene TRBJ2-3; D uncertain. V dropped 4 bases and J dropped 6 bases, with 6 bases sitting between them. The CDR3 runs 11 residues. The germline V gene has CDR1 SGHRS and CDR2 YFSETQ. CDR3 amino acids: CASSGPDTQYF. The CDR3 region has the DNA TGCGCCAGCAGCGGGCCGGATACGCAGTATTTT.

This clonotype turned up a few times. The chain couples TRBV5-1 to TRBJ2-6; D gene uncertain. CDR1 and CDR2 (germline): SGHRS, YFSETQ. The CDR3 loop spans 16 amino acids. Trimming cost V 5 bases and J 0 bases, with 12 bases left between them. This CDR3 reads CASRGTWTSGANVLTF. The CDR3 DNA is TGCGCCAGCAGGGGAACCTGGACCTCTGGGGCCAACGTCCTGACTTTC. The full variable domain, its missing parts supplied by reference TRBV5-1 and TRBJ2-6, is KAGVTQTPRYLIKTRGQQVTLSCSPISGHRSVSWYQQTPGQGLQFLFEYFSETQRNKGNFPGRFSGRQFSNSRSEMNVSTLELGDSALYLCASRGTWTSGANVLTFGAGSRLTVL.

The chain is built from TRBV7-2 and TRBJ2-3, with D possibly being TRBD1 (5 bases). The V end was cut by 2 bases, the J end by 5 bases, with 11 bases between. CDR1 SGHTA and CDR2 FQGNSA come from the germline V gene. The CDR3 runs to 14 residues. CDR3 nucleotides: TGTGCCAGCAGCTTATCTACAAGGGGAGATACGCAGTATTTT. It specifies CASSLSTRGDTQYF. Full variable domain (outside the CDR3, taken from reference TRBV7-2 and TRBJ2-3): GAGVSQSPSNKVTEKGKDVELRCDPISGHTALYWYRQSLGQGLEFLIYFQGNSAPDKSGLPSDRFSAERTGGSVSTLTIQRTQQEDSAVYLCASSLSTRGDTQYFGPGTRLTVL.

The V call is TRBV5-4, the J call TRBJ2-1; 8 bases are shared with TRBD2. This CDR3 comprises 16 residues. Germline CDR1 is SGHNT and CDR2 is YYREEE (reference sequence). The ends lost 0 bases at V and 6 bases at J; junction bases unmatched: 8. The DNA for the CDR3 is TGTGCCAGCAGCTTGGCCAACAGCGGGAGCGGCAATGAGCAGTTCTTC. It is translated as CASSLANSGSGNEQFF.

This clonotype turned up a few times. V is TRBV5-1 and J is TRBJ2-2; D uncertain. CDR3 length: 14 residues. Trimming cost V 2 bases and J 6 bases, with 11 bases left between them. Germline V gives CDR1 SGHRS, CDR2 YFSETQ. In DNA form, the CDR3 reads TGCGCCAGCAGCTTCATTCAAGAGGCCGGGGAGCTGTTTTTT. It translates to CASSFIQEAGELFF.

The rearrangement uses TRBV4-3 and TRBJ1-2, with D possibly being TRBD1 (6 bases). Per germline, CDR1 LGHNA and CDR2 YSLEER. Trimming took 1 base from V and 7 from J, leaving 13 bases between them. This CDR3 has 14 amino acids. For the CDR3, the DNA is TGCGCCAGCAGCCAAGGAGACAGGCGTGGTGGCTACACCTTC. The encoded protein is CASSQGDRRGGYTF.

The chain links TRBV7-9 to TRBJ2-1; D is undetermined. Germline-derived CDR1 and CDR2 are SEHNR and FQNEAQ (reference sequence). The germline V and J ends were trimmed by 3 bases and 0 bases, with 12 bases remaining between them. The CDR3 is 16 amino acids. For the CDR3, the DNA is TGTGCCAGCAGCTTCCAAGACCATAGCTCCTACAATGAGCAGTTCTTC. Protein sequence: CASSFQDHSSYNEQFF.

This clonotype was counted at least ten times. V and J are TRBV11-2 and TRBJ2-5, with 14 bases fitting TRBD2. Germline CDR1 SGHAT, CDR2 FQNNGV. Germline trimming cut 5 bases from V and 2 bases from J; bases unmatched to any gene: 10. The CDR3 covers 18 residues. CDR3 amino acids: CASSQGTSGSQRQETQYF. For the CDR3, the DNA is TGTGCCAGCAGCCAGGGGACTAGCGGGAGTCAGCGTCAAGAGACCCAGTACTTC.

This clonotype was detected a few times. The chain combines TRBV2 with TRBJ2-2; unclear D gene. Trimming left V 2 bases short and J 0 bases short, with 16 bases between. CDR3 length: 18 residues. From germline, CDR1 is SNHLY and CDR2 FYNNEI. The CDR3 nucleotides read TGTGCCAGCAGTGAAATAGACAAACCTAACGCGAACACCGGGGAGCTGTTTTTT. This encodes CASSEIDKPNANTGELFF.

CDR3 region: CASSPLSEAPNYGYTF. CDR3 coding DNA: TGTGCCAGCTCACCGTTATCAGAGGCACCTAACTATGGCTACACCTTC. The genes are TRBV18 and TRBJ1-2, with no clear D. The CDR3 runs to 16 residues. Germline V gives CDR1 KGHSH, CDR2 LQKENI. The germline V and J ends were trimmed by 3 bases and 0 bases, with 14 bases remaining between them.

This clonotype was counted between two and nine times. V and J are TRBV19 and TRBJ2-1; D ambiguous. The germline V and J ends were trimmed by 3 bases and 7 bases, with 13 bases remaining between them. This CDR3 has 14 residues. The germline CDR1 and CDR2 sequences are LNHDA and SQIVND (reference sequence). CDR3 sequence reads: CASSMGLTSNEQFF. CDR3 nucleotides: TGTGCCAGTAGTATGGGTCTGACTTCGAATGAGCAGTTCTTC.

A few counts support this clonotype. The CDR3, as DNA: TGTGCCAGCTCAAGGGGACAGTACAATGAGCAGTTCTTC. It is translated as CASSRGQYNEQFF. The gene calls are TRBV18 and TRBJ2-1, with TRBD1 matching over 7 bases. CDR3 length: 13 amino acids. V was clipped by 5 bases and J by 4 bases; unmatched bases: 2. Germline V CDR1 and CDR2: KGHSH, LQKENI.

This clonotype was counted only a few times. V usage is TRBV7-3 and J usage is TRBJ2-1, with 7 positions matching TRBD2. There are 17 residues in the CDR3. Per the germline V gene, CDR1 is SGHTA and CDR2 is FQGTGA. J was trimmed by 5 bases and V by 4 bases; bases with no gene match: 14. CDR3 protein: CASSSFTSAVSHNEQFF. The CDR3 region has the DNA TGTGCCAGCAGCTCCTTTACTAGCGCAGTTTCCCACAATGAGCAGTTCTTC.

V gene TRBV30 combines with J gene TRBJ2-1; no clear D gene. V was pared by 2 bases and J by 4 bases, with 3 bases between. The CDR3 consists of 11 residues. The germline gives CDR1 GTSNPN, CDR2 SVGIG (reference sequence). The CDR3 region is CAWSLYNEQFF. The CDR3 DNA sequence: TGTGCCTGGAGTTTGTACAATGAGCAGTTCTTC. The full variable domain, its missing parts supplied by reference TRBV30 and TRBJ2-1, is SQTIHQWPATLVQPVGSPLSLECTVEGTSNPNLYWYRQAAGRGLQLLFYSVGIGQISSEVPQNLSASRPQDRQFILSSKKLLLSDSGFYLCAWSLYNEQFFGPGTRLTVL.

This clonotype has ten or more counts. The CDR3 DNA reads TGCGCCAGCAGCGCGCTTGAATACGAAGAGACCCAGTACTTC. Residues: CASSALEYEETQYF. The rearrangement uses TRBV5-1 and TRBJ2-5; D remains unclear. V was trimmed by 4 bases and J by 3 bases, leaving 13 bases between them. CDR1 is SGHRS and CDR2 is YFSETQ in the germline V gene. This CDR3 is 14 amino acids long.